This T cell receptor beta chain was obtained from a study of blood T cell repertoires in COVID-19. Study in general: The analysed material was cDNA or gDNA that came from T cells, B-cell-depleted T cells, or PBMCs.

The germline V gene encodes CDR1 WNHNN and CDR2 SYGVQD (reference sequence). Between the trimmed V and J ends, which lost 5 bases and 6 bases, there was a span of 10 bases. The CDR3 loop spans 13 amino acids. The data were produced by immunoSEQ multiplex PCR, yet TCRdb's version contains in-frame clones alone and is incomplete. This table has 170,000 or so clones, more than 90% appearing once. This receptor was obtained from a man aged 50-60 years with acute or convalescent COVID-19. The chain recombines TRBV10-1 with TRBJ1-4; D remains ambiguous. Sequencing used peripheral blood. CDR3 in DNA: TGCGCCAGCAGTCGATCCGGGGATGAAAAACTGTTTTTT. This encodes CASSRSGDEKLFF.